One and the same sample provided the 28 T cell receptor beta chains below, sequenced in a study of cytomegalovirus exposure and HLA in healthy donors. Sequencing used immunoSEQ multiplex PCR; TCRdb keeps in-frame clones, though not all of them. This table has some 210,000 clones, around 87% appearing once. The source material was PBMCs. The receptors derive from a woman under 30 in good health and CMV-seropositive.

This clone was seen a single time. This rearrangement joins TRBV6-5 to TRBJ2-1; no firm D call. This CDR3 comprises 15 residues. Deletions cut 2 bases from V and 2 bases from J, with 10 bases between. The germline CDR1 and CDR2 sequences are MNHEY and SVGAGI. The CDR3 region has the DNA TGTGCCAGCAGTTACGACCAGGCGACCTACAATGAGCAGTTCTTC. Protein: CASSYDQATYNEQFF.

The gene calls are TRBV6-1 and TRBJ1-3; D remains unclear. Germline CDR1 MNHNS, CDR2 SASEGT. The CDR3 contains 16 residues. The V end was cut by 2 bases, the J end by 0 bases, with 11 bases between. CDR3 amino acids: CASSENVAHSGNTIYF. CDR3 nucleotide sequence: TGTGCCAGCAGTGAAAATGTGGCACACTCTGGAAACACCATATATTTT.

The chain combines TRBV5-1 with TRBJ2-5; 8 bases are a match to TRBD2. The CDR3 loop spans 14 amino acids. Germline V lookup: CDR1 SGHRS, CDR2 YFSETQ. The ends lost 2 bases at V and 3 bases at J; junction bases unmatched: 3. CDR3 protein: CASSFTSGEETQYF. In nucleotides, the CDR3 is TGCGCCAGCAGCTTCACTAGCGGAGAAGAGACCCAGTACTTC.

A single count supports this clone. Written as DNA, the CDR3 is TGTGCCAGCAGCTTAGGTTTATCTGGAAACACCATATATTTT. Protein product: CASSLGLSGNTIYF. This chain links TRBV7-2 with TRBJ1-3; unclear D gene. The CDR3 has 14 amino acids. The V end lost 1 base, the J end lost 1 base, and 5 bases lay between the germline ends. Germline CDR1 SGHTA, CDR2 FQGNSA. The full variable domain, with the rest looked up from reference TRBV7-2 and TRBJ1-3, is GAGVSQSPSNKVTEKGKDVELRCDPISGHTALYWYRQSLGQGLEFLIYFQGNSAPDKSGLPSDRFSAERTGGSVSTLTIQRTQQEDSAVYLCASSLGLSGNTIYFGEGSWLTVV.

The chain carries TRBV29-1 and TRBJ2-5, with D maybe TRBD1 (5 bases). Germline CDR1 and CDR2: SQVTM and ANQGSEA. The CDR3 loop spans 11 amino acids. Trimming left V 5 bases short and J 4 bases short, with 8 bases between. This CDR3 is CSVRQGETQYF. The CDR3 DNA follows: TGCAGCGTTCGGCAGGGAGAGACCCAGTACTTC.

V usage is TRBV12-5 and J usage is TRBJ2-2; 7 positions match TRBD1. The CDR3 has 16 residues. Germline V gene lookup returns CDR1 LGHNT and CDR2 FRNRAP. Trimming cost V 1 base and J 1 base; bases outside gene matches: 3. The CDR3 loop is CASGLGDSGNTGELFF. In DNA, the CDR3 is TGTGCTAGTGGTTTGGGGGACAGCGGGAACACCGGGGAGCTGTTTTTT. Based on the CDR3 plus reference TRBV12-5 and TRBJ2-2, the full variable domain is DARVTQTPRHKVTEMGQEVTMRCQPILGHNTVFWYRQTMMQGLELLAYFRNRAPLDDSGMPKDRFSAEMPDATLATLKIQPSEPRDSAVYFCASGLGDSGNTGELFFGEGSRLTVL.

This clone was detected only once. V gene TRBV19 combines with J gene TRBJ2-3; TRBD2 might be the D (5 bases). V was trimmed by 6 bases and J by 0 bases, leaving 10 bases between them. The CDR3 runs 14 residues. Germline V gene sequence: CDR1 LNHDA, CDR2 SQIVND (reference sequence). CDR3 coding DNA: TGTGCCAGTAGACCCCGGGGAAGCACAGATACGCAGTATTTT. The encoded protein is CASRPRGSTDTQYF.

The chain employs TRBV5-4 and TRBJ2-7; 10 bases line up with TRBD2. With 0 bases clipped from V and 5 bases from J, the junction kept 11 bases outside the gene matches. Germline CDR1 reads SGHNT; CDR2 reads YYREEE (reference sequence). The CDR3 loop spans 17 amino acids. CDR3 in amino acids: CASSLGVPSGSRDEQYF. The CDR3 DNA follows: TGTGCCAGCAGCTTGGGAGTCCCTAGCGGGAGTAGGGACGAGCAGTACTTC.

The V gene is TRBV7-9, the J gene TRBJ2-7; 12 bases map to TRBD1. Trimming took 4 bases from V and 4 from J; bases not matched to a gene: 11. Germline lookup yields CDR1 SEHNR and CDR2 FQNEAQ (reference sequence). The CDR3 totals 17 residues. CDR3: CASSSWDRDRGPYEQYF. CDR3 sequence (DNA): TGTGCCAGCAGCTCATGGGACCGGGACAGGGGGCCTTACGAGCAGTACTTC.

The chain couples TRBV28 to TRBJ1-5; 7 nucleotides line up with TRBD1. The length of the CDR3 is 19 residues. In germline, CDR1 is MDHEN, CDR2 SYDVKM. The ends lost 1 base at V and 1 base at J; junction bases unmatched: 13. The CDR3: CASSLLTPFRGTSNQPQHF. CDR3 coding DNA: TGTGCCAGCAGTTTATTAACGCCCTTCAGGGGGACAAGCAATCAGCCCCAGCATTTT.

This rearrangement joins TRBV9 to TRBJ2-5; 9 positions match TRBD2. Trimming cost V 4 bases and J 4 bases; bases outside gene matches: 14. The CDR3 has 17 residues. The germline V gene has CDR1 SGDLS and CDR2 YYNGEE. In DNA, the CDR3 is TGTGCCAGCAGCCCCTCGGGCGGGAGGGCCGGGGGAGAGACCCAGTACTTC. This encodes CASSPSGGRAGGETQYF.

This chain uses TRBV5-1 with TRBJ2-7; no firm D call. This CDR3 spans 15 amino acids. V shed 2 bases and J shed 2 bases, with 14 bases lying between them. Germline V gene sequence: CDR1 SGHRS, CDR2 YFSETQ. The CDR3 is CASSFESGLPYEQYF. DNA of the CDR3: TGCGCCAGCAGCTTTGAATCCGGGTTACCCTACGAGCAGTACTTC.

The chain has TRBV7-8 and TRBJ2-3; TRBD2 matches at 9 bases. Germline V CDR1 and CDR2: SGHVS, FQNEAQ. CDR3 length equals 17 residues. Trimming cost V 7 bases and J 0 bases; bases outside gene matches: 11. The CDR3 region is CASTQTLAGISTDTQYF. The DNA for the CDR3 is TGTGCCAGCACCCAAACCCTAGCGGGGATTAGCACAGATACGCAGTATTTT. Full variable domain (rest looked up from reference TRBV7-8 and TRBJ2-3): GAGVSQSPRYKVAKRGQDVALRCDPISGHVSLFWYQQALGQGPEFLTYFQNEAQLDKSGLPSDRFFAERPEGSVSTLKIQRTQQEDSAVYLCASTQTLAGISTDTQYFGPGTRLTVL.

J is TRBJ2-1 and V is TRBV1; the DNA was not used to check the table's D call, TRBD2. TRBV1 is a documented pseudogene. The CDR3 length is 15 residues. CDR3 coding DNA: TGCACCAGCAGCGGACCCACTAGAATCTCGGGAGAGCAGTTCTTC. Protein sequence: CTSSGPTRISGEQFF.

This rearrangement joins TRBV5-6 to TRBJ1-1, with D perhaps matching TRBD1 (5 bases). CDR3 size: 15 residues. CDR1 is SGHDT, CDR2 YYEEEE, per germline. V was pared by 0 bases and J by 0 bases, with 9 bases between. CDR3 in amino acids: CASSLELRVNTEAFF. The CDR3 DNA follows: TGTGCCAGCAGCTTGGAGCTCAGGGTGAACACTGAAGCTTTCTTT. Based on the CDR3 plus reference TRBV5-6 and TRBJ1-1, the full variable domain is DAGVTQSPTHLIKTRGQQVTLRCSPKSGHDTVSWYQQALGQGPQFIFQYYEEEERQRGNFPDRFSGHQFPNYSSELNVNALLLGDSALYLCASSLELRVNTEAFFGQGTRLTVV.

This clone was seen a single time. V usage is TRBV12-5 and J usage is TRBJ1-3; 7 nucleotides agree with TRBD1. The CDR3 extends over 17 amino acids. In germline, CDR1 is LGHNT, CDR2 FRNRAP. J lost 4 bases, V lost 1 base, and 10 bases had no gene match. CDR3 sequence: CASGLGTGAPLGNTIYF. In DNA, the CDR3 is TGTGCTAGTGGTTTGGGAACAGGGGCGCCTCTCGGAAACACCATATATTTT. The full variable domain, in which reference TRBV12-5 and TRBJ1-3 provide the parts outside the CDR3, is DARVTQTPRHKVTEMGQEVTMRCQPILGHNTVFWYRQTMMQGLELLAYFRNRAPLDDSGMPKDRFSAEMPDATLATLKIQPSEPRDSAVYFCASGLGTGAPLGNTIYFGEGSWLTVV.

The rearrangement joins TRBV7-7 to TRBJ1-2, with D hard to call. The germline V gene encodes CDR1 SSHAT and CDR2 FNYEAQ (reference sequence). V was clipped by 2 bases and J by 14 bases, with 24 bases between them. The CDR3 is 15 amino acids. For the CDR3, the DNA is TGTGCCAGCAGCTTATGGGTGGTGGAGACCGCCGTCCGGACCTTC. Amino acids: CASSLWVVETAVRTF.

The chain employs TRBV28 and TRBJ1-2, with 9 bases aligning to TRBD1. CDR3 length equals 19 residues. Germline-derived CDR1 and CDR2 are MDHEN and SYDVKM. Trimming took 6 bases from V and 6 from J; bases not matched to a gene: 23. CDR3 protein: CASRYPARDRDRNSHGYTF. For the CDR3, the DNA is TGTGCCAGCAGGTACCCGGCCCGGGACAGGGATCGGAATAGCCATGGCTACACCTTC.

The chain recombines TRBV28 with TRBJ1-5; D is unresolved. This CDR3 has 15 amino acids. V was trimmed by 3 bases and J by 0 bases, leaving 9 bases between them. The germline gives CDR1 MDHEN, CDR2 SYDVKM. The DNA of the CDR3 is TGTGCCAGCAGTTTGGCCGGGGATAGCAATCAGCCCCAGCATTTT. This gives the protein CASSLAGDSNQPQHF.

The chain is built from TRBV4-1 and TRBJ1-3; possible D gene TRBD1, 6 bases. V lost 8 bases, J lost 2 bases, and 13 bases lay in between. This CDR3 spans 14 amino acids. Germline values: CDR1 MGHRA, CDR2 YSYEKL. CDR3 nucleotides: TGCGCCAGCGAAACAGGGTACGCTGGAAACACCATATATTTT. It specifies CASETGYAGNTIYF.

This clone was found once. The chain has TRBV6-1 and TRBJ1-2, with 11 positions matching TRBD1. The CDR3 length is 13 residues. V dropped 5 bases and J dropped 7; count of bases not matched to a gene: 3. CDR1 MNHNS and CDR2 SASEGT come from the germline V gene. The DNA for the CDR3 is TGTGCCAGCAGTCGGACAGGGGGCGGTGGCTACACCTTC. It specifies CASSRTGGGGYTF.

About this clone: Other DNA sequences in the sample encode the same CDR3. The chain recombines TRBV14 with TRBJ1-3; the D gene is possibly TRBD1 (5 bases). The CDR3 sequence is 13 residues long. Trimming shortened V by 1 base and J by 4 bases, and 5 bases separated the two germline ends. Per germline, CDR1 SGHDN and CDR2 FVKESK. CDR3 in amino acids: CASSQAGGNTIYF. DNA of the CDR3: TGTGCCAGCAGCCAAGCAGGGGGAAACACCATATATTTT. The full variable domain, with the rest looked up from reference TRBV14 and TRBJ1-3, is EAGVTQFPSHSVIEKGQTVTLRCDPISGHDNLYWYRRVMGKEIKFLLHFVKESKQDESGMPNNRFLAERTGGTYSTLKVQPAELEDSGVYFCASSQAGGNTIYFGEGSWLTVV.

The rearrangement links TRBV5-1 to TRBJ2-7; 7 positions agree with TRBD2. Looked up from germline, CDR1 is SGHRS and CDR2 is YFSETQ. The CDR3 loop spans 15 amino acids. The J segment lost 0 bases and the V segment lost 4 bases, leaving 7 bases of the junction unmatched. Here the CDR3 reads CASSPSGASSYEQYF. The DNA for the CDR3 is TGCGCCAGCAGCCCAAGCGGGGCAAGCTCCTACGAGCAGTACTTC.

The chain recombines TRBV19 with TRBJ2-5, with TRBD1 matching over 10 bases. The germline gives CDR1 LNHDA, CDR2 SQIVND (reference sequence). Germline trimming cut 6 bases from V and 4 bases from J; bases unmatched to any gene: 2. The CDR3 extends over 13 amino acids. The CDR3 DNA follows: TGTGCCAGTAGACGGACAGGGGGAGAGACCCAGTACTTC. Encoded protein: CASRRTGGETQYF.

V usage is TRBV5-1 and J usage is TRBJ2-5, with D perhaps matching TRBD2 (6 bases). The CDR3 is 14 amino acids. The V end was cut by 0 bases, the J end by 5 bases, with 11 bases between. Germline V CDR1 and CDR2: SGHRS, YFSETQ. In DNA form, the CDR3 reads TGCGCCAGCAGCTTGGCGCCTAGCGTGGAGACCCAGTACTTC. It translates to CASSLAPSVETQYF. Complete variable domain (other parts from reference TRBV5-1 and TRBJ2-5): KAGVTQTPRYLIKTRGQQVTLSCSPISGHRSVSWYQQTPGQGLQFLFEYFSETQRNKGNFPGRFSGRQFSNSRSEMNVSTLELGDSALYLCASSLAPSVETQYFGPGTRLLVL.

The chain uses TRBV6-5 and TRBJ2-7; maybe TRBD2 (5 bases). The ends were cut back, 6 bases at V and 1 base at J, with 10 bases in the middle. This CDR3 has 13 residues. The germline gives CDR1 MNHEY, CDR2 SVGAGI. The CDR3 here is CASSSPGSYEQYF. In nucleotides, the CDR3 is TGTGCCAGCAGCTCCCCGGGGTCCTACGAGCAGTACTTC.

This rearrangement joins TRBV7-8 to TRBJ2-7; 8 bases fit TRBD1. With V trimmed by 5 bases and J by 3 bases, 3 bases remained unmatched. The CDR3 totals 13 residues. Germline V lookup: CDR1 SGHVS, CDR2 FQNEAQ. CDR3 residues: CASSQQGDYEQYF. CDR3 nucleotides: TGTGCCAGCAGCCAACAGGGGGACTACGAGCAGTACTTC.

V and J are TRBV10-3 and TRBJ1-4; 7 bases map to TRBD1. After removal of 6 bases from V and 8 bases from J, the junction contained 9 bases not matched to a gene. This CDR3 has 14 residues. Germline-derived CDR1 and CDR2 are ENHRY and SYGVKD. The CDR3 sequence: CAIRETGSSEKLFF. DNA for the CDR3: TGTGCCATCAGAGAGACAGGGTCAAGCGAAAAACTGTTTTTT.